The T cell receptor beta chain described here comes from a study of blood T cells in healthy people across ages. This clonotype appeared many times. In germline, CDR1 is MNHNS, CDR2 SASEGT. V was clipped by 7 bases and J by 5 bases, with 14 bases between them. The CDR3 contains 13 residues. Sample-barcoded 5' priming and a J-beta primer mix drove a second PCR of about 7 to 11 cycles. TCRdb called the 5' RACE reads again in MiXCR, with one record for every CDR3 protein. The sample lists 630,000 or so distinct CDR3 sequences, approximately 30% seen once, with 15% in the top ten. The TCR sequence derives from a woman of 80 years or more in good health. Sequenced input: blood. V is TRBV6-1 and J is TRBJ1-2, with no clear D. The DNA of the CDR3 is TGTGCCAGCAACCTTGGGTATGGTTATGGCTACACCTTC. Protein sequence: CASNLGYGYGYTF.